This paragraph covers one T cell receptor beta chain sequence. Its target is unknown. This sample is drawn from a study of cytomegalovirus exposure and HLA in healthy donors. On the study more broadly: Some 80 million unique TCRs from HLA-typed donors were held in an early data release.

Donors showed nominal health when sampled, although they likely had unrecorded immune exposures. PCR was performed using 60 Vbeta and 13 Jbeta primers. Some clones are missing from TCRdb's copy, which holds only in-frame ones; the method was immunoSEQ multiplex PCR. Of about 130,000 clones in the sample, over 70% are singletons; the top ten hold roughly 2.3%. General observations from the study: Productive status was seen about 87% or about 30% of the time for most TCR beta V segments in an earlier analysis.

The source material was PBMCs. The origin of this receptor is a man between 25 and 39 years old in good health and CMV-seronegative.

CDR3 sequence reads: CASSPPGTNGKQYF. The CDR3, as DNA: TGTGCCAGCAGCCCCCCGGGCACCAACGGGAAGCAGTATTTT. J is TRBJ2-3 and V is TRBV6-6; a weak D match, TRBD2 (5 bases). Germline CDR1 and CDR2: MNHNY and SVGAGI (reference sequence). The CDR3 is made up of 14 amino acids. V was pared by 6 bases and J by 11 bases, with 21 bases between.